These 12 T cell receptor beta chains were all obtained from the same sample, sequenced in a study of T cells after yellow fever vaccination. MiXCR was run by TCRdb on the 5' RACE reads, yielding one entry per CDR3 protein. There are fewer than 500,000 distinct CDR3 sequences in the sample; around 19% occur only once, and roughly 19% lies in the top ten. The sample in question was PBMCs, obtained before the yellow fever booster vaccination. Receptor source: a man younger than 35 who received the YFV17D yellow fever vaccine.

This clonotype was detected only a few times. CDR3 in amino acids: CASTELLGYGYTF. The CDR3 DNA follows: TGTGCCAGCACAGAACTGCTGGGCTATGGCTACACCTTC. This chain joins TRBV16 and TRBJ1-2, with D unresolved. CDR3 size: 13 residues. Trimming left V 7 bases short and J 4 bases short, with 13 bases between. The germline gives CDR1 KGHSY, CDR2 FQNENV.

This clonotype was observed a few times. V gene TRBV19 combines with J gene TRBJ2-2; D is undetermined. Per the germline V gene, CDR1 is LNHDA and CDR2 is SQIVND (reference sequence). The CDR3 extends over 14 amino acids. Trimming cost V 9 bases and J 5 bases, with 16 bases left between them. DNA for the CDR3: TGTGCCAGCCGGAATAACGTCGAGACCGGGGAGCTGTTTTTT. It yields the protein CASRNNVETGELFF.

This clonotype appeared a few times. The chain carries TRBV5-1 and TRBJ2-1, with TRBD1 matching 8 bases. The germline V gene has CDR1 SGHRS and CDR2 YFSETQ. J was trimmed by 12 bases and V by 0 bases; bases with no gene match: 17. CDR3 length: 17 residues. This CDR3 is CASSLGLGTDRAMGQFF. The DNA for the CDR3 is TGCGCCAGCAGCTTGGGATTGGGAACGGACAGGGCCATGGGGCAGTTCTTC.

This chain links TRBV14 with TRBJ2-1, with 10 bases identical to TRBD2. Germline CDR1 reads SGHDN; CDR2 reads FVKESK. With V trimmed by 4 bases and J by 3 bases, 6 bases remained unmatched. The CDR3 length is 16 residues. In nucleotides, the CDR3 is TGTGCCAGCAGCCCGTCACTAGCGGGGAGCTACAATGAGCAGTTCTTC. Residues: CASSPSLAGSYNEQFF.

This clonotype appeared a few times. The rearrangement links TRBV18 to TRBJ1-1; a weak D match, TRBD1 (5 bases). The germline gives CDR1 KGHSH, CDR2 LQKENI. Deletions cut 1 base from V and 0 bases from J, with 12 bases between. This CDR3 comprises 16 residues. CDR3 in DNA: TGTGCCAGCTCACCACTCACAGGAGGAATGAACACTGAAGCTTTCTTT. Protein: CASSPLTGGMNTEAFF.

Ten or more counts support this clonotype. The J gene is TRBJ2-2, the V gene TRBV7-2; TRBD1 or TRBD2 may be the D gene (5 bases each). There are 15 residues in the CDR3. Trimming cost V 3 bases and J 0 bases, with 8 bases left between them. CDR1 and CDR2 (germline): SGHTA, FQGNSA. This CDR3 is CASSFGGTNTGELFF. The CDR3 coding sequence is TGTGCCAGCAGCTTTGGGGGTACGAACACCGGGGAGCTGTTTTTT.

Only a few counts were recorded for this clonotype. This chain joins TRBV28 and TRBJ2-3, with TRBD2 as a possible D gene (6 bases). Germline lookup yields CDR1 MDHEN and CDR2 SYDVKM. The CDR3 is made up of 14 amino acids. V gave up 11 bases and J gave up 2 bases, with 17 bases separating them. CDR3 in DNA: TGTGCCTGCATCGAGGGCGGGGTCACAGATACGCAGTATTTT. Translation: CACIEGGVTDTQYF.

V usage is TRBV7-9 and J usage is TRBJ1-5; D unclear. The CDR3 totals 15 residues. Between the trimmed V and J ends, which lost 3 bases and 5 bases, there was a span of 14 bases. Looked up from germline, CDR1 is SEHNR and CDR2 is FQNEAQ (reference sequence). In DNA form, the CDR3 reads TGTGCCAGCAGCTTTGAATCGGACCCCGATCAGCCCCAGCATTTT. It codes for CASSFESDPDQPQHF.

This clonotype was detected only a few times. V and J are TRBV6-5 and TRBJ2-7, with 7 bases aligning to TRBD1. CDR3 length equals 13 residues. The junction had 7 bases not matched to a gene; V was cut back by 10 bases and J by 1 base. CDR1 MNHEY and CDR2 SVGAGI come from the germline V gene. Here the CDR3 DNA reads TGTGCCATCACCTGGGACAGTTCCTACGAGCAGTACGTC. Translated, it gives CAITWDSSYEQYV.

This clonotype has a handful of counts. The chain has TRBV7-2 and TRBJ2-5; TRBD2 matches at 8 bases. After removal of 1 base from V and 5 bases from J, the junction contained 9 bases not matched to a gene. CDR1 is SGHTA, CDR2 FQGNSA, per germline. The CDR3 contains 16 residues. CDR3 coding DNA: TGTGCCAGCAGCTTAGTGCCCGGGGGGGCTGGTGAGACCCAGTACTTC. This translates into CASSLVPGGAGETQYF.

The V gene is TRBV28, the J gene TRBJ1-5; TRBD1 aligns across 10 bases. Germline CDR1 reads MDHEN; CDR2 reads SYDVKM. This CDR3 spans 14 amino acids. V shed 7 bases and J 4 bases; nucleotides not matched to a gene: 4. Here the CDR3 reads CASTPGQGNQPQHF. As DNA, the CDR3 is TGTGCCAGCACCCCGGGACAGGGGAATCAGCCCCAGCATTTT. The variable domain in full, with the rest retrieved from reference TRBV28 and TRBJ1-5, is DVKVTQSSRYLVKRTGEKVFLECVQDMDHENMFWYRQDPGLGLRLIYFSYDVKMKEKGDIPEGYSVSREKKERFSLILESASTNQTSMYLCASTPGQGNQPQHFGDGTRLSIL.

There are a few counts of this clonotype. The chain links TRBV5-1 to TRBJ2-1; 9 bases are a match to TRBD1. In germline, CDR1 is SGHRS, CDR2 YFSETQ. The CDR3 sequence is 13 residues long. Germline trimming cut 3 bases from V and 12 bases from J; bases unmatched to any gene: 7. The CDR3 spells CASSSDRGRSQFF. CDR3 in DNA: TGCGCCAGCAGCTCGGACAGGGGCCGATCGCAGTTCTTC.